Here is one T cell receptor beta chain with its context. The CDR3 length is 13 residues. Per germline, CDR1 LGHDT and CDR2 YNNKEL (reference sequence). V was clipped by 5 bases and J by 8 bases, with 15 bases between them. The data originate from a study of blood T cell repertoires in COVID-19. The age range of participants was 18 to 89 years, with residence in about two dozen US areas. Cohort assignment relied on participant-reported clinical history. Here immunoSEQ multiplex PCR was the method, and the copy in TCRdb shows in-frame clones only, minus some. The sample has around 360,000 clones; roughly nine tenths are singletons.

The source of this sequence is a woman in her twenties or thirties who had recovered from COVID-19. The chain carries TRBV3-1 (or the pseudogene TRBV3-2) and TRBJ1-1, with D possibly matching TRBD1 (5 bases). The sequenced sample was PBMCs or T cells enriched from blood (not recorded which). The CDR3 here is CASSTDREQEAFF. The CDR3 DNA follows: TGTGCCAGCAGCACAGACAGAGAACAAGAAGCTTTCTTT.